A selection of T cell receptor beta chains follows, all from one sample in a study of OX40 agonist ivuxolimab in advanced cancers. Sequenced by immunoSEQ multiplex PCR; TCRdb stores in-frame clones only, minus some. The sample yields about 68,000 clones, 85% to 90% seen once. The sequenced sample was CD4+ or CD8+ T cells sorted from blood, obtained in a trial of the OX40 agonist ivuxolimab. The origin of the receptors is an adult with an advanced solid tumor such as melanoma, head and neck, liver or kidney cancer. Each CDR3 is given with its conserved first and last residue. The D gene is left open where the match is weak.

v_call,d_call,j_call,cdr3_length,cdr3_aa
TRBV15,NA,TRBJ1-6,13,CATSMDVTSPLHF
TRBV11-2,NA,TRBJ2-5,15,CASSLDRTGPKTQYF
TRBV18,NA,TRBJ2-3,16,CASRHPSFQERDTQYF
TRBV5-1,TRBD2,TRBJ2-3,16,CASSLQTSGGADTQYF
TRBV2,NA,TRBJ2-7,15,CASSEQSGIVYEQYF
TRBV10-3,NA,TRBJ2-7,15,CAISEPAEASYEQYF
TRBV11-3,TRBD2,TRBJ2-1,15,CASSWAGGPYNEQFF
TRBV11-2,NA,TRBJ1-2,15,CASSLAGGRSYGYTF
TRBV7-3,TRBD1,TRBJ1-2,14,CASSLTTGGDGYTF
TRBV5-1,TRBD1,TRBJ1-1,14,CASSLEEGATEAFF
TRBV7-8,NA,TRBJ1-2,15,CASSLGTGSNYGYTF